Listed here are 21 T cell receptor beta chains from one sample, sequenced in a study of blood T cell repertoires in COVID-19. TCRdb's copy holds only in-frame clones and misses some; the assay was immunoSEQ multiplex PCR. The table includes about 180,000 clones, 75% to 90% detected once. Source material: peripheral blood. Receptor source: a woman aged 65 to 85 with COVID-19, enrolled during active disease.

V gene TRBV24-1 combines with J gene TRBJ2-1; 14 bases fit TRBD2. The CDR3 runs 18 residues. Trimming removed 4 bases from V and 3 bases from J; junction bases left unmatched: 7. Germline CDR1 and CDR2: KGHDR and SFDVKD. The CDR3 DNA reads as TGTGCCACCAGTGACCCTCGACTAGCGGGAGGGTTCTACAATGAGCAGTTCTTC. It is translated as CATSDPRLAGGFYNEQFF.

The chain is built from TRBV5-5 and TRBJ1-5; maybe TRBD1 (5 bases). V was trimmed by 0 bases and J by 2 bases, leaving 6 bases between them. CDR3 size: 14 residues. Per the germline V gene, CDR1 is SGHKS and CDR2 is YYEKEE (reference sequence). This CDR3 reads CASSLEGGNQPQHF. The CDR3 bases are TGTGCCAGCAGCTTGGAAGGGGGCAATCAGCCCCAGCATTTT.

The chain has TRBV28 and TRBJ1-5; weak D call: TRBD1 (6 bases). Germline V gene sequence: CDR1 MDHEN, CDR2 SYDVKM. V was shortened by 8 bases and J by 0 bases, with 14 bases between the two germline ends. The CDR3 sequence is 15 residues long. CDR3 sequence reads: CASGRTANSNQPQHF. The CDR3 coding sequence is TGTGCCAGCGGTAGGACAGCTAATAGCAATCAGCCCCAGCATTTT. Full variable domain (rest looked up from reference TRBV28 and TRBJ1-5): DVKVTQSSRYLVKRTGEKVFLECVQDMDHENMFWYRQDPGLGLRLIYFSYDVKMKEKGDIPEGYSVSREKKERFSLILESASTNQTSMYLCASGRTANSNQPQHFGDGTRLSIL.

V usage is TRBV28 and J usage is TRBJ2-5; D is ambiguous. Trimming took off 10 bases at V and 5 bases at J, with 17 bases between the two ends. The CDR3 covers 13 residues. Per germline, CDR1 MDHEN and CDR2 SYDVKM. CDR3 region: CAIKVASVETQYF. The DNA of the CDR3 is TGTGCCATCAAGGTTGCCAGCGTGGAGACCCAGTACTTC. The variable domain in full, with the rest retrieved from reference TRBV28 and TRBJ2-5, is DVKVTQSSRYLVKRTGEKVFLECVQDMDHENMFWYRQDPGLGLRLIYFSYDVKMKEKGDIPEGYSVSREKKERFSLILESASTNQTSMYLCAIKVASVETQYFGPGTRLLVL.

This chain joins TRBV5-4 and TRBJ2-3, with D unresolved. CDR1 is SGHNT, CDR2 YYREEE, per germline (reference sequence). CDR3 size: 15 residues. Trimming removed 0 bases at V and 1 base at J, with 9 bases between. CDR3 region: CASSLARDGTDTQYF. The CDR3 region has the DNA TGTGCCAGCAGCTTGGCTAGAGACGGCACAGATACGCAGTATTTT.

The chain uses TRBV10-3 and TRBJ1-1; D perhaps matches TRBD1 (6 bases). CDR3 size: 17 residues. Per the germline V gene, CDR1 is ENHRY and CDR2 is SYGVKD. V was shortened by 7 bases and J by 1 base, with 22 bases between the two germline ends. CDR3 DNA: TGTGCCATCACAACACAACCTTGGGGGACACCGAACACTGAAGCTTTCTTT. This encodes CAITTQPWGTPNTEAFF.

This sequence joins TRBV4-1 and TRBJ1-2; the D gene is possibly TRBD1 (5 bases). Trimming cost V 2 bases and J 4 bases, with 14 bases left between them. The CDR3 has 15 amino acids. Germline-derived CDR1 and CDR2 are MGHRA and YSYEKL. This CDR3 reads CASSQTLRQSYGYTF. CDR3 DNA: TGCGCCAGCAGCCAAACGCTCAGACAGTCCTATGGCTACACCTTC.

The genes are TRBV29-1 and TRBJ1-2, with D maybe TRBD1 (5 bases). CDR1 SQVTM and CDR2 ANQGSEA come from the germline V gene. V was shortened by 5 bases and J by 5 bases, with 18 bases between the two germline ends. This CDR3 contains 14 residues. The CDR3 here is CSVREGSNTYGYTF. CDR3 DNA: TGCAGCGTTCGGGAGGGGTCGAACACGTATGGCTACACCTTC.

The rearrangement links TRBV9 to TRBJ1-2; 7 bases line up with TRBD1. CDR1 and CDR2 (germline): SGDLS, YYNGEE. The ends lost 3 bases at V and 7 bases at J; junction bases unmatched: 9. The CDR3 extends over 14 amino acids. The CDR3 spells CASSAQGPSFGYTF. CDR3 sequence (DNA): TGTGCCAGCAGCGCACAGGGGCCTAGTTTTGGCTACACCTTC.

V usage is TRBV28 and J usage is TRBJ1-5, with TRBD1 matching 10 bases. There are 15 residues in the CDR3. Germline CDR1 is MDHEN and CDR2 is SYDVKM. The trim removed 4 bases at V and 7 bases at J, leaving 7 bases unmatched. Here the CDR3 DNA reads TGTGCCAGCAGTTCGGGACAGGGGAGGAAGCAGCCCCAGCATTTT. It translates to CASSSGQGRKQPQHF.

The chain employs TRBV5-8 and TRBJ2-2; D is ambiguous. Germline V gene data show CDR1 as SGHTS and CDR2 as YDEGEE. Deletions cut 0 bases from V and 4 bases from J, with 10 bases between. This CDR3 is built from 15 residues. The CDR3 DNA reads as TGTGCCAGCAGCTTGGGGGTTAGAGGCACCGGGGAGCTGTTTTTT. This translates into CASSLGVRGTGELFF.

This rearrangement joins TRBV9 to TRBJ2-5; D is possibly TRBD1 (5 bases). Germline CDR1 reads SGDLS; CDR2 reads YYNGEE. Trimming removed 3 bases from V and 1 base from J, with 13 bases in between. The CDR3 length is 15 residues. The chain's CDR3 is CASSAGALVQETQYF. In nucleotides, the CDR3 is TGTGCCAGCAGCGCTGGGGCCCTGGTCCAAGAGACCCAGTACTTC.

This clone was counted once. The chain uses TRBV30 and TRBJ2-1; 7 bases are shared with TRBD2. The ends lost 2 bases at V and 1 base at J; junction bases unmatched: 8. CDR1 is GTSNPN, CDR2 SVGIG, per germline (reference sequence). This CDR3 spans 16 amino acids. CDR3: CAWSSRDYRSYNEQFF. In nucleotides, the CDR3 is TGTGCCTGGAGTTCCCGGGACTACCGGTCCTACAATGAGCAGTTCTTC.

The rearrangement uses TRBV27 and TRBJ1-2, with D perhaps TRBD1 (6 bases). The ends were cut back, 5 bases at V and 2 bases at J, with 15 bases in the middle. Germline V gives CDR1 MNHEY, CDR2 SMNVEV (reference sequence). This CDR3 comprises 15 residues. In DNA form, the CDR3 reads TGTGCCAGCAGTCCTCAGGGGCAACTAAACTATGGCTACACCTTC. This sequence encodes CASSPQGQLNYGYTF.

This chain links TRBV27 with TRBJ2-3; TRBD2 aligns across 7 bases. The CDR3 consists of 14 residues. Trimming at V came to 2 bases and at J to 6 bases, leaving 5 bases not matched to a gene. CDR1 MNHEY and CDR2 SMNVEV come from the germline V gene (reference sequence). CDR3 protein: CASSLARDYDTQYF. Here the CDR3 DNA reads TGTGCCAGCAGTTTAGCCCGGGACTATGATACGCAGTATTTT.

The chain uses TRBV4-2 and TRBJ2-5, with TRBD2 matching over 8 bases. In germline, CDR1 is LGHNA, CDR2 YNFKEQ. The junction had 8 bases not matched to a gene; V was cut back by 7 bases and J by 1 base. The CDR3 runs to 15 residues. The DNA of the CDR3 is TGTGCCAGCACCCGCGAACTAGCGGTCCAAGAGACCCAGTACTTC. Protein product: CASTRELAVQETQYF.

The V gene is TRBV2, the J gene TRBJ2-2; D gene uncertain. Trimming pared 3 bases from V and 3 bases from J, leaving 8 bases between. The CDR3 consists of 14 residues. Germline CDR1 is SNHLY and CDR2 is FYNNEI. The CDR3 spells CASSDSRHTGELFF. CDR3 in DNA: TGTGCCAGCAGTGACTCCAGGCACACCGGGGAGCTGTTTTTT. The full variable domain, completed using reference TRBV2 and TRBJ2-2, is EPEVTQTPSHQVTQMGQEVILRCVPISNHLYFYWYRQILGQKVEFLVSFYNNEISEKSEIFDDQFSVERPDGSNFTLKIRSTKLEDSAMYFCASSDSRHTGELFFGEGSRLTVL.

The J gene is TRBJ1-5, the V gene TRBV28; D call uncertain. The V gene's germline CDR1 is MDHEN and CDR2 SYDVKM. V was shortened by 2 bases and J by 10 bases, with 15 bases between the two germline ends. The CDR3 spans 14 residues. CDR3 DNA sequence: TGTGCCAGCAGTTTAGAATCTAGTGGCAGACCCCAGCATTTT. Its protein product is CASSLESSGRPQHF.

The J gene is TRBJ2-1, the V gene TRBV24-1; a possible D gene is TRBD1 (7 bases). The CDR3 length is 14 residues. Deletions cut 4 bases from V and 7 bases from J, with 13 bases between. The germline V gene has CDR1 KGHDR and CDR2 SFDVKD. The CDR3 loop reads CATSEPRGANEQFF. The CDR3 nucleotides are TGTGCCACCAGTGAGCCCAGGGGGGCAAATGAGCAGTTCTTC.

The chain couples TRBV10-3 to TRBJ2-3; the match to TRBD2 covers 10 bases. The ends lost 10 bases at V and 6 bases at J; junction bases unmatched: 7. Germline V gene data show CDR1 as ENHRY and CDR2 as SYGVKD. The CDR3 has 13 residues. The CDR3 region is CATSSGSDDTQYF. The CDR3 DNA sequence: TGTGCCACCTCTAGCGGGAGCGATGATACGCAGTATTTT.

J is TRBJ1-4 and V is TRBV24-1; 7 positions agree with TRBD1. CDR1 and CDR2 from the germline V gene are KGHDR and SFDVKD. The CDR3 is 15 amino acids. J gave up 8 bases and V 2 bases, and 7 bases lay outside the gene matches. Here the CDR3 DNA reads TGTGCCACCAGTGATTCCAGGGGGTCAGGGGAAAAACTGTTTTTT. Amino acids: CATSDSRGSGEKLFF.